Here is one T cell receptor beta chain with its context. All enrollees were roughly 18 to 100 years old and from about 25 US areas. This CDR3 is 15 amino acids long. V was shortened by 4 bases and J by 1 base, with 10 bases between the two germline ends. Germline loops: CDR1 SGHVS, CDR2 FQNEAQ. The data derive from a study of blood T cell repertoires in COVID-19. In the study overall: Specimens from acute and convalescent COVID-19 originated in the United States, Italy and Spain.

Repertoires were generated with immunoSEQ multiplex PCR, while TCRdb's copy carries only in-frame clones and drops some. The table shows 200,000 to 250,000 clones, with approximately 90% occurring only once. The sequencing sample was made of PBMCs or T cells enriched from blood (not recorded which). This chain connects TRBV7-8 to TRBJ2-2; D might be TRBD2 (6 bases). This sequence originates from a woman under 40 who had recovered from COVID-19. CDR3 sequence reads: CASSSLAENTGELFF. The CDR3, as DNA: TGTGCCAGCAGCTCACTAGCAGAGAACACCGGGGAGCTGTTTTTT.